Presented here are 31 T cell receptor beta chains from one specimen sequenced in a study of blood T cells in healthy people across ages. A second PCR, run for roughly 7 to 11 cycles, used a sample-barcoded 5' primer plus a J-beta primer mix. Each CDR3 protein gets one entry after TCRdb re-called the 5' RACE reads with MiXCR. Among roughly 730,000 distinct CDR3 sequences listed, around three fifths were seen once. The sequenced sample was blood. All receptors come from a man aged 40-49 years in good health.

CDR3 sequence reads: CSVDGGGEKLFF. In nucleotides, the CDR3 is TGCAGCGTTGACGGGGGAGGGGAAAAACTGTTTTTT. The gene calls are TRBV29-1 and TRBJ1-4, with a possible D match to TRBD1 (5 bases). This CDR3 contains 12 residues. The germline V and J ends were trimmed by 3 bases and 8 bases, with 10 bases remaining between them. Per germline, CDR1 SQVTM and CDR2 ANQGSEA.

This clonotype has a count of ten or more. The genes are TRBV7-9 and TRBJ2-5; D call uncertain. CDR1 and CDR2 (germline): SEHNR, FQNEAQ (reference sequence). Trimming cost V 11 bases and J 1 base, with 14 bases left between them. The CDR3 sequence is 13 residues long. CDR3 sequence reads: CAFRPGSQETQYF. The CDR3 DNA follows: TGTGCCTTTCGGCCGGGCAGCCAAGAGACCCAGTACTTC.

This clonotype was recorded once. DNA of the CDR3: TGCGCCAGCAGGCTAGCGGGGAGCAGCAATGAGCAGTTCTTC. It is translated as CASRLAGSSNEQFF. This chain links TRBV5-1 with TRBJ2-1, with 9 bases fitting TRBD2. CDR3 length: 14 amino acids. The V gene end was trimmed by 5 bases and the J gene end by 6 bases; junction bases not matched to a gene: 6. Germline-derived CDR1 and CDR2 are SGHRS and YFSETQ. Complete variable domain (other parts from reference TRBV5-1 and TRBJ2-1): KAGVTQTPRYLIKTRGQQVTLSCSPISGHRSVSWYQQTPGQGLQFLFEYFSETQRNKGNFPGRFSGRQFSNSRSEMNVSTLELGDSALYLCASRLAGSSNEQFFGPGTRLTVL.

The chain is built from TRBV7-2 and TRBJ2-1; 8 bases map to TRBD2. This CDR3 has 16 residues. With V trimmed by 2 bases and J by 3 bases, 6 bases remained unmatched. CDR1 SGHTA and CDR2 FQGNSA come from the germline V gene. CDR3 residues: CASSLNGGANYNEQFF. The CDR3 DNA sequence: TGTGCCAGCAGCTTAAACGGGGGGGCCAACTACAATGAGCAGTTCTTC.

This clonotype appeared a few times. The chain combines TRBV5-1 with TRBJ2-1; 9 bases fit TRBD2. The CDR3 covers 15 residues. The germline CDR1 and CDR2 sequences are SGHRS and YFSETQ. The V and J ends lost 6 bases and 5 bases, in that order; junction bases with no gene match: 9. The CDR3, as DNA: TGCGCCAGCACCCCATGGACTAGCGAGAACAATGAGCAGTTCTTC. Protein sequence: CASTPWTSENNEQFF.

Here the CDR3 DNA reads TGTGCCTGGAGATACTCCCGCGGTTCGGGCAATGAGCAGTTCTTC. Residues: CAWRYSRGSGNEQFF. The V and J genes are TRBV30 and TRBJ2-1; D unresolved. The germline V gene has CDR1 GTSNPN and CDR2 SVGIG (reference sequence). The length of the CDR3 is 15 residues. V was shortened by 3 bases and J by 6 bases, with 18 bases between the two germline ends.

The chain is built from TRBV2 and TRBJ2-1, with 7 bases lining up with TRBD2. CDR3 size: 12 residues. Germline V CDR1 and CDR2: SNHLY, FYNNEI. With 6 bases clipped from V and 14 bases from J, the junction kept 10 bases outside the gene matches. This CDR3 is CASRPQGGFEFF. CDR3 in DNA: TGTGCCAGCAGGCCCCAGGGAGGGTTTGAGTTCTTC.

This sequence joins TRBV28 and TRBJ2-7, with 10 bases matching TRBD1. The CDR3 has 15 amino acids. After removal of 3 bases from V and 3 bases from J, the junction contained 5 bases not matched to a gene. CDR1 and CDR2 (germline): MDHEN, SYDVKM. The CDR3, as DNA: TGTGCCAGCAGTTTCCAGAGGACAGGGGGCTACGAGCAGTACTTC. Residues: CASSFQRTGGYEQYF.

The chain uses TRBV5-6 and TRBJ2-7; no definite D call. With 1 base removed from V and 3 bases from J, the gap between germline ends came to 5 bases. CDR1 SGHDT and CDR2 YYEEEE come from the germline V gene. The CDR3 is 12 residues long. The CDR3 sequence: CASSLRHYEQYF. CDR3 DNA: TGTGCCAGCAGCTTGCGGCACTACGAGCAGTACTTC. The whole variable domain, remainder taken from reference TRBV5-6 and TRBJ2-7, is DAGVTQSPTHLIKTRGQQVTLRCSPKSGHDTVSWYQQALGQGPQFIFQYYEEEERQRGNFPDRFSGHQFPNYSSELNVNALLLGDSALYLCASSLRHYEQYFGPGTRLTVT.

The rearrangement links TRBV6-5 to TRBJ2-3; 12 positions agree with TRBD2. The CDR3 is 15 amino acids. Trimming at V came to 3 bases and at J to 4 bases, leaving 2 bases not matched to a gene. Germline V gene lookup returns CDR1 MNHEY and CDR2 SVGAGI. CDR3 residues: CASSYSSGRADTQYF. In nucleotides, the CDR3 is TGTGCCAGCAGTTATTCTAGCGGGAGGGCAGATACGCAGTATTTT.

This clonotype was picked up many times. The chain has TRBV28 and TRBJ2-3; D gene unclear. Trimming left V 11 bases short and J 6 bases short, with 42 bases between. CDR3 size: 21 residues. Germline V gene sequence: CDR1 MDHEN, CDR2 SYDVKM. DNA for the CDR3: TGTGCCCCTATCCCCCGGTTACCGGTGGAGCACCAACCAAACTCGCTCGATACGCAGTATTTT. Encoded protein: CAPIPRLPVEHQPNSLDTQYF.

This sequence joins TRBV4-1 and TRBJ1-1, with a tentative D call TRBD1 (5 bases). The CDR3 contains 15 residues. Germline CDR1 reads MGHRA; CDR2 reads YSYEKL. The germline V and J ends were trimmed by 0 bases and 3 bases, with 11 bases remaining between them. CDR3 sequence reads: CASSQDGQRDTEAFF. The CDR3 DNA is TGCGCCAGCAGCCAAGACGGACAAAGGGACACTGAAGCTTTCTTT.

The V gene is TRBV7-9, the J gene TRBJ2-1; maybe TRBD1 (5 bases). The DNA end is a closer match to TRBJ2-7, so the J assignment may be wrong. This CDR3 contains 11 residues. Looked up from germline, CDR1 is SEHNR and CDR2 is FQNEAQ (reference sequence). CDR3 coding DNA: TGTGCCAGTCTCTGGGGCAATGAGCAGTACTTC. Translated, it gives CASLWGNEQYF.

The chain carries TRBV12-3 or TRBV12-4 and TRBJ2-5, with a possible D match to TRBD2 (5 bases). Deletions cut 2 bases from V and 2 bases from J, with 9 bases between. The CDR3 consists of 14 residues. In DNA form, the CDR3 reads TGTGCCAGCAGTTTACTAGCCTTACAAGAGACCCAGTACTTC. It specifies CASSLLALQETQYF.

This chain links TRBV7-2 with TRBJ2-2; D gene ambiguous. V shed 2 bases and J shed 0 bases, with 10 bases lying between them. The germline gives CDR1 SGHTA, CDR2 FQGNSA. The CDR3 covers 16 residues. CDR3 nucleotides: TGTGCCAGCAGCTTAAGGGCTACGTCGAACACCGGGGAGCTGTTTTTT. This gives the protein CASSLRATSNTGELFF.

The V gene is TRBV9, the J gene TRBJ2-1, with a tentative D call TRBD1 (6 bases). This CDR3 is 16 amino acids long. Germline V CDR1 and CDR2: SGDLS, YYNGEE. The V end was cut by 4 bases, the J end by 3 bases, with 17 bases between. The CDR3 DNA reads TGTGCCAGCAGCCCAGGGGCAGGGCAGGGCTACAATGAGCAGTTCTTC. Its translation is CASSPGAGQGYNEQFF.

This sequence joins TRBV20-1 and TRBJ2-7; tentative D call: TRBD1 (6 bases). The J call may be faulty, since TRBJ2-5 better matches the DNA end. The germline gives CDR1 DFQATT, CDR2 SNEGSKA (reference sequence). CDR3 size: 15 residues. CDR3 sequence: CSAMPLQGSFGTQYF. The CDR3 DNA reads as TGCAGTGCTATGCCGTTACAGGGAAGTTTCGGGACCCAGTACTTC.

This CDR3 is CASSPTPGTGVNEQYF. CDR3 DNA: TGTGCCAGCAGCCCCACGCCCGGGACAGGGGTAAACGAGCAGTACTTC. The chain carries TRBV7-2 and TRBJ2-7, with 10 bases lining up with TRBD1. This CDR3 region has 16 residues. Trimming removed 5 bases from V and 5 bases from J; junction bases left unmatched: 12. Germline V gene sequence: CDR1 SGHTA, CDR2 FQGNSA. Together with reference TRBV7-2 and TRBJ2-7, the CDR3 gives the full variable domain: GAGVSQSPSNKVTEKGKDVELRCDPISGHTALYWYRQSLGQGLEFLIYFQGNSAPDKSGLPSDRFSAERTGGSVSTLTIQRTQQEDSAVYLCASSPTPGTGVNEQYFGPGTRLTVT.

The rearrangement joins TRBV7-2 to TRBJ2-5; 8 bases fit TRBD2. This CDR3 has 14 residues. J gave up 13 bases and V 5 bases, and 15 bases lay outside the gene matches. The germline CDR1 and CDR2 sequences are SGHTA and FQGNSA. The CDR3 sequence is CASSPVPGLVGGYF. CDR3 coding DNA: TGTGCCAGCAGCCCAGTCCCGGGACTAGTTGGCGGGTACTTC.

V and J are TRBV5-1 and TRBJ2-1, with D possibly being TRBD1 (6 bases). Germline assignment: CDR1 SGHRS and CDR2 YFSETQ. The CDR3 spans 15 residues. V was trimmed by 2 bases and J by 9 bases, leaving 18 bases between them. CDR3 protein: CASSFQRGGPSEQFF. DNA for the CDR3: TGCGCCAGCAGCTTTCAACGTGGGGGCCCCAGTGAGCAGTTCTTC.

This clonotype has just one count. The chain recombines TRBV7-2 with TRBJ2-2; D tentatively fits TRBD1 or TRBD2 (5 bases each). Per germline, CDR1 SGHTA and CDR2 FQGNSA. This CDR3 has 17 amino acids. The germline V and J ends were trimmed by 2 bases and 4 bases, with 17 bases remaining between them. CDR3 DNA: TGTGCCAGCAGCTTATATAGCGTGTCGGGGCCCACCGGGGAGCTGTTTTTT. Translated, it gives CASSLYSVSGPTGELFF.

DNA for the CDR3: TGTGCCAGCAGCGCAGTAGCGGGGGGAACGACAGATACGCAGTATTTT. Encoded protein: CASSAVAGGTTDTQYF. The V call is TRBV9, the J call TRBJ2-3; 10 nucleotides match TRBD2. This CDR3 comprises 16 residues. The trim removed 3 bases at V and 3 bases at J, leaving 7 bases unmatched. The germline V gene has CDR1 SGDLS and CDR2 YYNGEE.

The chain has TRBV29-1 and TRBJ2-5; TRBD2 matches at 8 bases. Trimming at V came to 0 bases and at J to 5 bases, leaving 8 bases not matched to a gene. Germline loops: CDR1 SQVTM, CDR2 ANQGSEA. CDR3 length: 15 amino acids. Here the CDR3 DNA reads TGCAGCGTTGAAGATGGGATCGCGGGAGGCGAGACCCAGTACTTC. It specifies CSVEDGIAGGETQYF.

The CDR3 region has the DNA TGTGCCAGCAGCCAAGCGGGGACAGGCACCCGGTATGGCTACACCTTC. Translation gives CASSQAGTGTRYGYTF. This chain joins TRBV4-2 and TRBJ1-2; 8 positions match TRBD1. V trimming: 1 base; J trimming: 5 bases; junction bases outside the gene matches: 9. The CDR3 spans 16 residues. Germline V lookup: CDR1 LGHNA, CDR2 YNFKEQ.

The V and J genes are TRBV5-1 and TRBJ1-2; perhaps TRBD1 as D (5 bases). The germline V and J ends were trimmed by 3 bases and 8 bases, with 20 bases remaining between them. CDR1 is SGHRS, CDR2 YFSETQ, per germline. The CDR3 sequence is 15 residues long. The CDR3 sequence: CASSSAAGVRTGYTF. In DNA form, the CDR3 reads TGCGCCAGCAGCTCGGCGGCGGGGGTAAGGACCGGCTACACCTTC.

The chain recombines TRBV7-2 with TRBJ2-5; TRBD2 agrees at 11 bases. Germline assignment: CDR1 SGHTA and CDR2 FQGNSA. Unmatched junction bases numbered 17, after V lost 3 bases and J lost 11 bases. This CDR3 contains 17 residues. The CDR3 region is CASSFLLAGATYNEQYF. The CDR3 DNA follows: TGTGCCAGCAGCTTTTTACTAGCGGGGGCGACCTACAATGAGCAGTACTTC.

The CDR3, as DNA: TGTGCCAGCAGGGCCCAGGGTCGAGTGTTGGCCAACGTCCTGACTTTC. Translation: CASRAQGRVLANVLTF. The J gene is TRBJ2-6, the V gene TRBV7-2; D is perhaps TRBD1 (5 bases). The CDR3 has 16 residues. V lost 6 bases, J lost 6 bases, and 18 bases lay in between. Germline V lookup: CDR1 SGHTA, CDR2 FQGNSA.

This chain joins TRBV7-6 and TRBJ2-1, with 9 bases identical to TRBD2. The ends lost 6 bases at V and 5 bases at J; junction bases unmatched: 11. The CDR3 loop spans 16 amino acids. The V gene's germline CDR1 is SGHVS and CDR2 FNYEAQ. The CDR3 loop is CASREASGASDNEQFF. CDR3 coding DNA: TGTGCCAGCAGGGAAGCTAGCGGGGCTAGTGACAATGAGCAGTTCTTC.

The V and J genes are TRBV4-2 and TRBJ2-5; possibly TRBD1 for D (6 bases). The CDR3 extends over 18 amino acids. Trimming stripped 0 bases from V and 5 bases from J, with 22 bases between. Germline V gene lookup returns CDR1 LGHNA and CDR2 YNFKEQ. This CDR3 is CASSQDSNVGRGWETQYF. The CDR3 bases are TGTGCCAGCAGCCAAGATAGTAATGTCGGCAGGGGATGGGAGACCCAGTACTTC.

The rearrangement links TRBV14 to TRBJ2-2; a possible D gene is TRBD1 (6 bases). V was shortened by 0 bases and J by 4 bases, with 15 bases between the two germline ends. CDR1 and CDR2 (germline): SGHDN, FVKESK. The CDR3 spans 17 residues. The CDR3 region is CASSQDSRTAFTGELFF. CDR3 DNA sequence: TGTGCCAGCAGCCAAGATTCCCGGACAGCTTTCACCGGGGAGCTGTTTTTT.

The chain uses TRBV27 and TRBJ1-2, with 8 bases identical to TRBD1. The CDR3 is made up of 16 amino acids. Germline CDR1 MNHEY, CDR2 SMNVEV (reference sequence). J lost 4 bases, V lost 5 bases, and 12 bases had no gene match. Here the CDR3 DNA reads TGTGCCAGCAGTCCGGGAGACAGGGGCCCACTCTATGGCTACACCTTC. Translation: CASSPGDRGPLYGYTF.